A single sample gave rise to the 29 T cell receptor beta chains below, sequenced in a study of T-cell memory formation after mild COVID-19. MiXCR, run by TCRdb on the 5' RACE reads, gives a single entry per CDR3 protein. The sample shows fewer than 250,000 distinct CDR3 sequences, 27% of them seen only once. Sequencing was performed on PBMCs or a T cell subset sorted from them (not recorded which). The receptors were sampled from an adult woman who had mild COVID-19 (a few samples of this study predate the infection). Cell type and time point are not known.

This clonotype was detected a few times. This sequence joins TRBV12-3 or TRBV12-4 and TRBJ2-1, with TRBD2 as a possible D gene (7 bases). This CDR3 is 16 amino acids long. V was shortened by 3 bases and J by 6 bases, with 18 bases between the two germline ends. The CDR3 here is CASSFWGGGAGNEQFF. Here the CDR3 DNA reads TGTGCCAGCAGTTTTTGGGGAGGGGGAGCCGGCAATGAGCAGTTCTTC.

The genes are TRBV18 and TRBJ2-7; 9 bases line up with TRBD1. V shed 4 bases, J shed 0 bases, and the junction held 1 base outside the gene matches. The CDR3 is made up of 14 amino acids. The germline V gene encodes CDR1 KGHSH and CDR2 LQKENI. CDR3 sequence (DNA): TGTGCCAGCTCACGGGACAGGGCCTCCTACGAGCAGTACTTC. It is translated as CASSRDRASYEQYF.

The gene calls are TRBV20-1 and TRBJ2-7, with TRBD1 matching 9 bases. V dropped 6 bases and J dropped 1; count of bases not matched to a gene: 7. The CDR3 sequence is 14 residues long. Looked up from germline, CDR1 is DFQATT and CDR2 is SNEGSKA (reference sequence). The CDR3 protein is CSASAGTGSYEQYF. CDR3 nucleotide sequence: TGCAGTGCATCAGCCGGGACAGGGTCCTACGAGCAGTACTTC.

This clonotype occurred a few times. The rearrangement links TRBV7-3 to TRBJ2-4; weak D call: TRBD2 (5 bases). CDR1 and CDR2 from the germline V gene are SGHTA and FQGTGA. The CDR3 sequence is 16 residues long. V was cut by 2 bases and J by 6 bases, with 17 bases left in between. CDR3 nucleotides: TGTGCCAGCAGCTTAGAGTTCGACGGAGGAGGAAACATTCAGTACTTC. This translates into CASSLEFDGGGNIQYF.

With respect to this clonotype: Germline and junction disagree at one end, which may indicate a read error. The genes are TRBV19 and TRBJ1-1, with no clear D. Germline-derived CDR1 and CDR2 are LNHDA and SQIVND (reference sequence). This CDR3 contains 14 residues. The CDR3 is CASGIDAGNTEAFF. The CDR3 DNA is TGTGCCAGTGGTATAGATGCGGGAAACACTGAAGCTTTCTTT.

The gene calls are TRBV2 and TRBJ2-1; tentatively, D is TRBD2 (5 bases). From germline, CDR1 is SNHLY and CDR2 FYNNEI. The CDR3 totals 15 residues. Trimming took off 3 bases at V and 8 bases at J, with 17 bases between the two ends. The DNA for the CDR3 is TGTGCCAGCAGTGATGGTGGGAGTGGGCCTTATGAGCAGTTCTTC. Translated: CASSDGGSGPYEQFF.

This clonotype appeared a few times. The CDR3 loop reads CSGVADGNSYGYTF. The CDR3 region has the DNA TGCAGTGGCGTGGCCGACGGAAACTCATATGGCTACACCTTC. The V gene is TRBV20-1, the J gene TRBJ1-2; D not resolved. V lost 7 bases and J lost 5, with 20 bases in between. The germline gives CDR1 DFQATT, CDR2 SNEGSKA (reference sequence). The CDR3 covers 14 residues.

Written as DNA, the CDR3 is TGTGCCAGCAGTACCCACGGGACAGCCTACGAGCAGTACTTC. This sequence encodes CASSTHGTAYEQYF. The V call is TRBV27, the J call TRBJ2-7; 7 bases are shared with TRBD1. CDR1 and CDR2 from the germline V gene are MNHEY and SMNVEV (reference sequence). The CDR3 covers 14 residues. Unmatched junction bases numbered 6, after V lost 5 bases and J lost 2 bases.

The genes are TRBV5-1 and TRBJ2-1, with D possibly being TRBD2 (6 bases). V gave up 7 bases and J gave up 8 bases, with 10 bases separating them. CDR3 length: 11 residues. CDR1 SGHRS and CDR2 YFSETQ come from the germline V gene. The CDR3 loop is CASGGADEQFF. CDR3 coding DNA: TGCGCCAGCGGCGGGGCGGATGAGCAGTTCTTC.

This chain links TRBV7-6 with TRBJ2-1; TRBD2 aligns across 7 bases. The CDR3 has 17 amino acids. The V and J ends lost 1 base and 0 bases, in that order; junction bases with no gene match: 6. Germline V gene sequence: CDR1 SGHVS, CDR2 FNYEAQ. The CDR3 is CASSLGTGRSSYNEQFF. The CDR3 DNA is TGTGCCAGCAGCTTAGGGACCGGGAGGAGCTCCTACAATGAGCAGTTCTTC.

The V gene is TRBV15, the J gene TRBJ2-5, with D perhaps TRBD1 (6 bases). CDR3 length: 14 amino acids. The V end lost 3 bases, the J end lost 1 base, and 9 bases lay between the germline ends. The V gene's germline CDR1 is LNHNV and CDR2 YYDKDF (reference sequence). The CDR3 loop is CATSSGQIQETQYF. CDR3 in DNA: TGTGCCACCAGCAGCGGACAGATCCAAGAGACCCAGTACTTC.

This clonotype was seen a handful of times. The chain recombines TRBV5-1 with TRBJ2-2, with TRBD2 matching 14 bases. This CDR3 spans 16 amino acids. Germline loops: CDR1 SGHRS, CDR2 YFSETQ. With 4 bases clipped from V and 6 bases from J, the junction kept 5 bases outside the gene matches. As DNA, the CDR3 is TGCGCCAGCAGCGGGGGACTAGCGGGGGACGCCGGGGAGCTGTTTTTT. Translation: CASSGGLAGDAGELFF. Complete variable domain (other parts from reference TRBV5-1 and TRBJ2-2): KAGVTQTPRYLIKTRGQQVTLSCSPISGHRSVSWYQQTPGQGLQFLFEYFSETQRNKGNFPGRFSGRQFSNSRSEMNVSTLELGDSALYLCASSGGLAGDAGELFFGEGSRLTVL.

The table lists this clonotype with a few counts. The chain recombines TRBV2 with TRBJ2-2; TRBD2 might be the D (5 bases). Germline-derived CDR1 and CDR2 are SNHLY and FYNNEI. The CDR3 runs to 13 residues. V was trimmed by 4 bases and J by 5 bases, leaving 8 bases between them. CDR3 sequence: CASSVRGTGELFF. Here the CDR3 DNA reads TGTGCCAGCAGTGTTAGAGGGACCGGGGAGCTGTTTTTT.

This clonotype occurred a few times. The V gene is TRBV6-2 or TRBV6-3, the J gene TRBJ2-5; D not certain. The CDR3 runs 12 residues. CDR1 and CDR2 from the germline V gene are MNHEY and SVGEGT. The V and J ends lost 8 bases and 5 bases respectively, with 12 bases between them. The CDR3 DNA reads TGTGCCAGCGTAGGTCGGACGGAGACCCAGTACTTC. It specifies CASVGRTETQYF.

This clonotype was observed a few times. The gene calls are TRBV29-1 and TRBJ2-7; tentatively, D is TRBD1 (5 bases). Germline V gene lookup returns CDR1 SQVTM and CDR2 ANQGSEA. V lost 7 bases and J 3 bases, leaving 13 bases between the germline ends. The CDR3 contains 12 residues. For the CDR3, the DNA is TGCAGCGCCCAGACAGACCACTACGAGCAGTACTTC. This translates into CSAQTDHYEQYF.

The rearrangement links TRBV5-1 to TRBJ1-1; 9 nucleotides match TRBD1. The CDR3 length is 18 residues. The germline V gene encodes CDR1 SGHRS and CDR2 YFSETQ. After removal of 0 bases from V and 0 bases from J, the junction contained 9 bases not matched to a gene. CDR3 residues: CASSLAKYTGGMNTEAFF. CDR3 nucleotide sequence: TGCGCCAGCAGCTTGGCGAAGTATACAGGGGGCATGAACACTGAAGCTTTCTTT.

The sample holds a few counts of this clonotype. This chain uses TRBV7-3 with TRBJ2-3; maybe TRBD2 (6 bases). Deletions cut 5 bases from V and 5 bases from J, with 26 bases between. The CDR3 has 18 residues. Germline CDR1 is SGHTA and CDR2 is FQGTGA. The CDR3 protein is CASSLSGTSSSPIDTQYF. The CDR3 nucleotides are TGTGCCAGCAGCCTATCCGGGACTTCGAGCTCCCCTATAGATACGCAGTATTTT.

The gene calls are TRBV24-1 and TRBJ2-7, with D possibly being TRBD2 (5 bases). CDR1 is KGHDR, CDR2 SFDVKD, per germline. The CDR3 has 11 residues. Deletions cut 12 bases from V and 3 bases from J, with 11 bases between. CDR3 loop: CAPPGVYEQYF. Written as DNA, the CDR3 is TGTGCCCCGCCCGGGGTCTACGAGCAGTACTTC.

J is TRBJ1-5 and V is TRBV12-3 or TRBV12-4; a weak D match, TRBD1 (5 bases). V lost 6 bases and J 5 bases, leaving 11 bases between the germline ends. The CDR3 runs 13 residues. This CDR3 is CASSRAHDQPQHF. The CDR3 coding sequence is TGTGCCAGCAGCAGGGCGCACGATCAGCCCCAGCATTTT.

This clonotype occurred many times. The rearrangement links TRBV5-1 to TRBJ2-4; the D gene is possibly TRBD2 (6 bases). The CDR3 extends over 14 amino acids. V was clipped by 0 bases and J by 10 bases, with 14 bases between them. Germline CDR1 and CDR2: SGHRS and YFSETQ. The CDR3: CASSLEGSGAIQYF. The CDR3 nucleotides are TGCGCCAGCAGCTTGGAGGGTAGCGGAGCTATTCAGTACTTC.

This clonotype turned up a few times. The V gene is TRBV7-2, the J gene TRBJ1-1, with D unclear. The CDR3 is 13 residues long. Germline lookup yields CDR1 SGHTA and CDR2 FQGNSA. Deletions cut 3 bases from V and 6 bases from J, with 11 bases between. CDR3 loop: CASSFLVGSEAFF. In DNA, the CDR3 is TGTGCCAGCAGCTTCCTTGTCGGCTCTGAAGCTTTCTTT. The full variable domain, with the rest looked up from reference TRBV7-2 and TRBJ1-1, is GAGVSQSPSNKVTEKGKDVELRCDPISGHTALYWYRQSLGQGLEFLIYFQGNSAPDKSGLPSDRFSAERTGGSVSTLTIQRTQQEDSAVYLCASSFLVGSEAFFGQGTRLTVV.

This clonotype occurred a few times. This chain links TRBV30 with TRBJ2-3; 8 bases are shared with TRBD1. This CDR3 contains 13 residues. The J segment lost 2 bases and the V segment lost 8 bases, leaving 6 bases of the junction unmatched. Per the germline V gene, CDR1 is GTSNPN and CDR2 is SVGIG (reference sequence). The CDR3 here is CAGTGGSTDTQYF. In DNA form, the CDR3 reads TGTGCCGGAACAGGGGGATCCACAGATACGCAGTATTTT.

This sequence joins TRBV3-1 and TRBJ2-5; D unclear. In germline, CDR1 is LGHDT, CDR2 YNNKEL (reference sequence). V was pared by 0 bases and J by 6 bases, with 8 bases between. This CDR3 region has 13 residues. The CDR3, as DNA: TGTGCCAGCAGCCAAGATCCCAAGCAGACCCAGTACTTC. Translating gives CASSQDPKQTQYF.

This clonotype was found a few times. This chain connects TRBV18 to TRBJ2-7; TRBD1 matches 7 bases. This CDR3 spans 14 amino acids. V shed 1 base, J shed 5 bases, and the junction held 5 bases outside the gene matches. Per germline, CDR1 KGHSH and CDR2 LQKENI. DNA of the CDR3: TGTGCCAGCTCACCACTACGGACAGGAGACGAGCAGTACTTC. Translated, it gives CASSPLRTGDEQYF.

This clonotype was seen more than once but under ten times. This sequence joins TRBV6-5 and TRBJ2-7; possibly TRBD1 for D (6 bases). Trimming pared 0 bases from V and 5 bases from J, leaving 11 bases between. CDR1 is MNHEY and CDR2 is SVGAGI in the germline V gene. The CDR3 length is 14 residues. The CDR3: CASSYSQDSHEQYF. As DNA, the CDR3 is TGTGCCAGCAGTTACTCGCAGGACAGCCACGAGCAGTACTTC.

This clonotype showed up many times. CDR3 protein: CASSLLAGGYEQYF. Written as DNA, the CDR3 is TGTGCCAGCAGTTTACTAGCGGGGGGCTACGAGCAGTACTTC. The V call is TRBV7-9, the J call TRBJ2-7; 12 nucleotides line up with TRBD2. The V gene end was trimmed by 6 bases and the J gene end by 3 bases; junction bases not matched to a gene: 3. The CDR3 covers 14 residues. Germline CDR1 and CDR2: SEHNR and FQNEAQ (reference sequence).

V gene TRBV27 combines with J gene TRBJ1-6; D possibly corresponds to TRBD1 (5 bases). Germline CDR1 reads MNHEY; CDR2 reads SMNVEV (reference sequence). V was shortened by 2 bases and J by 12 bases, with 8 bases between the two germline ends. The CDR3 spans 12 residues. The CDR3 region has the DNA TGTGCCAGCAGTTTAACAGGAATACCCCTCCACTTT. This translates into CASSLTGIPLHF.

This clonotype has just a few counts. V and J are TRBV20-1 and TRBJ1-2; D not certain. The CDR3 runs 14 residues. Germline V gene lookup returns CDR1 DFQATT and CDR2 SNEGSKA (reference sequence). Trimming took 1 base from V and 0 from J, leaving 9 bases between them. CDR3 nucleotides: TGCAGTGCTAGAGGTCAAGGAGCTAACTATGGCTACACCTTC. Its protein is CSARGQGANYGYTF.

V and J are TRBV29-1 and TRBJ2-7, with 9 bases aligning to TRBD2. The V and J ends lost 8 bases and 3 bases, in that order; junction bases with no gene match: 8. From germline, CDR1 is SQVTM and CDR2 ANQGSEA. CDR3 length: 13 amino acids. CDR3 in amino acids: CSTSIAGDYEQYF. For the CDR3, the DNA is TGCAGCACCTCCATAGCGGGAGACTACGAGCAGTACTTC.